Each of the 11 T cell receptor beta chains below was sequenced from the same sample in a study of blood T cell repertoires in COVID-19. Sequencing used immunoSEQ multiplex PCR; TCRdb keeps in-frame clones, though not all of them. The sample includes a few hundred thousand clones, more than 75% of them seen just once. Sequences were obtained from PBMCs or T cells enriched from blood (not recorded which). The receptors originated from a woman under 30 who had recovered from COVID-19.

The CDR3 nucleotides are TGCGCCAGCAGCCCGTACGGAGGAGCGGGGGATACGCAGTATTTT. It yields the protein CASSPYGGAGDTQYF. The chain uses TRBV5-1 and TRBJ2-3, with 7 bases that match TRBD2. Germline V gene sequence: CDR1 SGHRS, CDR2 YFSETQ. The CDR3 loop spans 15 amino acids. J was trimmed by 6 bases and V by 4 bases; bases with no gene match: 11.

The chain has TRBV20-1 and TRBJ1-4; possibly TRBD1 for D (6 bases). CDR1 is DFQATT and CDR2 is SNEGSKA in the germline V gene (reference sequence). V was pared by 3 bases and J by 4 bases, with 9 bases between. This CDR3 contains 13 residues. The CDR3 sequence is CSASRTVNEKLFF. The DNA for the CDR3 is TGCAGTGCTAGTCGGACAGTTAATGAAAAACTGTTTTTT.

This clone was counted a few times. The chain links TRBV19 to TRBJ2-7; 9 bases align to TRBD1. Trimming removed 3 bases from V and 4 bases from J; junction bases left unmatched: 4. The germline V gene encodes CDR1 LNHDA and CDR2 SQIVND (reference sequence). The CDR3 sequence is 14 residues long. CDR3 in DNA: TGTGCCAGTAGTATTGGGACAGGGCAGTACGAGCAGTACTTC. Translating gives CASSIGTGQYEQYF.

The genes are TRBV6-5 and TRBJ2-7; perhaps TRBD2 as D (6 bases). Germline lookup yields CDR1 MNHEY and CDR2 SVGAGI. This CDR3 comprises 15 residues. Trimming pared 6 bases from V and 0 bases from J, leaving 15 bases between. Written as DNA, the CDR3 is TGTGCCAGCAGCGGGCGGGACGGCTCCTCCTACGAGCAGTACTTC. Translation gives CASSGRDGSSYEQYF.

The chain uses TRBV5-1 and TRBJ1-2, with D unclear. This CDR3 has 13 amino acids. In germline, CDR1 is SGHRS, CDR2 YFSETQ. The V gene lost 5 bases and the J gene lost 0 bases, with 8 bases spanning the gap. The CDR3 spells CASRGSPNYGYTF. CDR3 sequence (DNA): TGCGCCAGCAGGGGCAGCCCTAACTATGGCTACACCTTC.

This sequence joins TRBV19 and TRBJ2-1, with 8 bases that match TRBD2. The CDR3 is made up of 19 amino acids. CDR1 and CDR2 from the germline V gene are LNHDA and SQIVND (reference sequence). Trimming took 7 bases from V and 5 from J; bases not matched to a gene: 22. This chain's CDR3 is CASTFGSGGAIPFHNEQFF. In DNA, the CDR3 is TGTGCCAGTACCTTCGGGTCCGGGGGGGCGATACCATTCCACAATGAGCAGTTCTTC.

A word on this clone: Relative to the germline gene, one junction end is altered; a read error may explain this. The rearrangement joins TRBV19 to TRBJ2-3, with 11 bases aligning to TRBD2. Looked up from germline, CDR1 is LNHDA and CDR2 is SQIVND (reference sequence). The CDR3 length is 14 residues. The CDR3 nucleotides read TGTGCTAGTAGACTAGCGGGGAACACAGATACGCAGTATTTT. Translating gives CASRLAGNTDTQYF. The variable domain in full, with the rest retrieved from reference TRBV19 and TRBJ2-3, is DGGITQSPKYLFRKEGQNVTLSCEQNLNHDAMYWYRQDPGQGLRLIYYSQIVNDFQKGDIAEGYSVSREKKESFPLTVTSAQKNPTAFYLCASRLAGNTDTQYFGPGTRLTVL.

V and J are TRBV27 and TRBJ2-2; TRBD2 might be the D (6 bases). Trimming took 6 bases from V and 6 from J, leaving 17 bases between them. Germline V gives CDR1 MNHEY, CDR2 SMNVEV (reference sequence). The CDR3 contains 15 residues. The CDR3 is CASSRDSGLPGELFF. The CDR3 DNA is TGTGCCAGCAGCCGGGACTCCGGGCTCCCCGGGGAGCTGTTTTTT.

The rearrangement joins TRBV2 to TRBJ2-5, with TRBD2 identical over 10 bases. Germline V gene data show CDR1 as SNHLY and CDR2 as FYNNEI. The CDR3 loop spans 18 amino acids. V gave up 2 bases and J gave up 2 bases; unmatched junction bases: 11. This CDR3 is CASSELGLAGDGQETQYF. CDR3 nucleotides: TGTGCCAGCAGTGAATTGGGGCTAGCGGGAGACGGGCAAGAGACCCAGTACTTC.

This clone was detected only a few times. This sequence joins TRBV27 and TRBJ1-1; D is possibly TRBD1 (5 bases). The CDR3 length is 13 residues. V lost 4 bases and J 7 bases, leaving 13 bases between the germline ends. Germline V gene data show CDR1 as MNHEY and CDR2 as SMNVEV (reference sequence). This CDR3 reads CASSWLGAGEAFF. The CDR3 region has the DNA TGTGCCAGCAGTTGGTTAGGGGCCGGTGAAGCTTTCTTT.

The chain combines TRBV7-7 with TRBJ2-1, with 12 bases identical to TRBD2. V dropped 5 bases and J dropped 3; count of bases not matched to a gene: 2. Per germline, CDR1 SSHAT and CDR2 FNYEAQ (reference sequence). CDR3 length equals 15 residues. This CDR3 is CASSILAGGYNEQFF. The CDR3 DNA reads TGTGCCAGCAGCATACTAGCGGGAGGCTACAATGAGCAGTTCTTC.